This T cell receptor beta chain was sequenced for a study of neurological immune-mediated disorders. The study's findings and limits: The absence of any CDR3 amino acid sequence shared by expanded clones across subjects suggests that repertoires were private in all groups.

Germline values: CDR1 LGHNA, CDR2 YSLEER. The CDR3 contains 13 residues. Between the trimmed V and J ends, which lost 0 bases and 7 bases, there was a span of 7 bases. TCRdb analysed the 5' RACE reads with MiXCR anew, one entry per CDR3 protein. The sample lists roughly 48,000 distinct CDR3 sequences; around 25% were seen once. Notes on this clonotype: Its matching antigen is unknown.

The J gene is TRBJ2-1, the V gene TRBV4-3; no firm D call. Specimen: PBMCs. The origin of this receptor is a woman aged 70-85 years in good health. CDR3 sequence: CASSQDQENEQFF. CDR3 DNA: TGCGCCAGCAGCCAAGATCAGGAAAATGAGCAGTTCTTC.